This is a list of T cell receptor beta chains from one sample in a study of cytomegalovirus exposure and HLA in healthy donors. This table comes from immunoSEQ multiplex PCR, and its TCRdb copy is limited to in-frame clones, with some not included. The table shows about 38,000 clones, with 85% to 95% occurring only once. What was sequenced was PBMCs. These receptors came from a man between 18 and 35 years old in good health and CMV-seronegative. Both conserved end residues are part of each CDR3. The D gene is left open where the match is weak. Size is omitted from some rows. Given values are once, few, many or a class for expanded clones.

d_call | j_call | v_call | clone_size | cdr3_aa | cdr3_nt
TRBD2 | TRBJ2-7 | TRBV7-8 | NA | CASSLRLAAYEQYF | TGTGCCAGCAGCTTAAGACTAGCGGCCTACGAGCAGTACTTC
NA | TRBJ2-5 | TRBV27 | once | CASSLGRGETQYF | TGTGCCAGCAGTTTGGGCAGGGGAGAGACCCAGTACTTC
NA | TRBJ1-3 | TRBV2 | NA | CASSEAQLGGGNTIYF | TGTGCCAGCAGTGAAGCGCAGTTGGGAGGTGGAAACACCATATATTTT
NA | TRBJ2-3 | TRBV28 | NA | CATAWGLADTQYF | TGTGCCACCGCGTGGGGGCTCGCAGATACGCAGTATTTT
TRBD2 | TRBJ2-2 | TRBV9 | NA | CASRDTSGGNTGELFF | TGTGCCAGCAGAGATACTAGCGGGGGGAACACCGGGGAGCTGTTTTTT
TRBD1 | TRBJ1-5 | TRBV19 | NA | CASRRSGQAGGNQPQHF | TGTGCCAGTAGAAGAAGCGGACAGGCCGGTGGCAATCAGCCCCAGCATTTT
NA | TRBJ1-1 | TRBV27 | NA | CASSRGDIMNTEAFF | TGTGCCAGCAGTCGAGGGGACATTATGAACACTGAAGCTTTCTTT
TRBD2 | TRBJ2-2 | TRBV5-1 | NA | CASSSLGLADNTGELFF | TGCGCCAGCAGCTCCCTGGGACTAGCGGATAACACCGGGGAGCTGTTTTTT
NA | TRBJ2-5 | TRBV6-5 | NA | CASIAGVQETQYF | TGTGCCAGCATTGCGGGTGTTCAAGAGACCCAGTACTTC
TRBD2 | TRBJ2-1 | TRBV7-7 | NA | CASSQGSGGPRGEQFF | TGTGCTAGCAGCCAAGGAAGCGGGGGTCCACGCGGTGAGCAGTTCTTC
TRBD2 | TRBJ2-7 | TRBV7-2 | once | CASSLGLAGGHGYEQYF | TGTGCCAGCAGCTTAGGATTAGCGGGGGGGCACGGATACGAGCAGTACTTC
TRBD1 | TRBJ1-5 | TRBV27 | NA | CASSSGDRASQPQHF | TGTGCCAGCAGTTCTGGGGACAGGGCCTCTCAGCCCCAGCATTTT
NA | TRBJ2-6 | TRBV5-1 | once | CASSPIQSSGANVLTF | TGCGCCAGCAGCCCAATACAGAGCTCTGGGGCCAACGTCCTGACTTTC
TRBD1 | TRBJ1-2 | TRBV6-1 | NA | CASSSETGRSGYTF | TGTGCCAGCAGTTCCGAGACAGGGAGGAGTGGCTACACCTTC
TRBD1 | TRBJ2-7 | TRBV5-6 | NA | CASSQGGPQYF | TGTGCCAGCAGCCAAGGGGGCCCCCAGTACTTC
NA | TRBJ2-7 | TRBV6-1 | once | CASSPFAGITYEQYF | TGTGCCAGCAGTCCTTTCGCGGGAATAACCTACGAGCAGTACTTC